Listed below are T cell receptor beta chains from one sample, sequenced in a study of blood T cells in healthy people across ages. MiXCR, applied by TCRdb to the 5' RACE reads, yields one record per CDR3 protein. The repertoire holds fewer than 2,000,000 distinct CDR3 sequences, with about two fifths as singletons. Sequencing was carried out using blood. These receptors were obtained from a human donor in good health. The CDR3 runs from the conserved cysteine through the conserved F or W. Fields, in order: D gene, J gene, clone size, V gene, CDR3 protein, CDR3 DNA. The D gene is left open where the match is weak. Some rows mark clone size as missing; the rest say once, few, many or name a class of expanded clone.

>-|TRBJ1-1|-|TRBV6-1
CASSLGDLEAFF
TGTGCCAGCAGTCTGGGGGATTTAGAAGCTTTCTTT
>TRBD1|TRBJ2-1|-|TRBV20-1
CSARDLRDRVDEQFF
TGCAGTGCTAGAGATCTCCGGGACAGGGTGGATGAGCAGTTCTTC
>TRBD1|TRBJ2-3|few|TRBV12-3/TRBV12-4
CASSYTGGTDTQYF
TGTGCCAGCAGCTATACAGGGGGCACAGATACGCAGTATTTT
>-|TRBJ1-6|-|TRBV29-1
CSVGQGGSPLHF
TGCAGCGTTGGTCAGGGAGGATCACCCCTCCACTTT
>TRBD1|TRBJ2-1|-|TRBV5-1
CASRLGGDIEQFF
TGCGCCAGCAGACTAGGGGGCGATATTGAGCAGTTCTTC
>TRBD1|TRBJ2-7|few|TRBV2
CASSEARTQGISSYEQYF
TGTGCCAGCAGTGAAGCTCGCACACAGGGGATTAGCTCCTACGAGCAGTACTTC
>-|TRBJ1-2|few|TRBV6-2/TRBV6-3
CASSSQYGYTF
TGTGCCAGCAGTTCTCAATATGGCTACACCTTC
>-|TRBJ2-7|few|TRBV5-1
CASSEGVGTSLEQYF
TGCGCCAGCAGTGAGGGGGTGGGTACTTCCCTCGAGCAGTACTTC
>-|TRBJ2-1|-|TRBV3-1
CASSQEWQGPYNEQFF
TGTGCCAGCAGCCAAGAGTGGCAGGGGCCCTACAATGAGCAGTTCTTC
>TRBD1|TRBJ2-3|-|TRBV11-2
CASSYDRGETDTQYF
TGTGCCAGCAGCTACGACAGGGGCGAGACAGATACGCAGTATTTT
>TRBD1|TRBJ1-5|few|TRBV6-2/TRBV6-3
CASSAGGQGDNQPQHF
TGTGCCAGCAGTGCCGGAGGACAGGGGGACAATCAGCCCCAGCATTTT
>-|TRBJ2-3|few|TRBV12-3/TRBV12-4
CASSLVTTGDTQYF
TGTGCCAGCAGTTTGGTGACCACTGGGGATACGCAGTATTTT
>-|TRBJ2-7|-|TRBV6-6
CASQGIASTYEQYF
TGTGCCAGCCAAGGGATAGCCTCAACCTACGAGCAGTACTTC
>TRBD1|TRBJ2-3|few|TRBV7-9
CASSFGDSYTDTQYF
TGTGCCAGCAGCTTCGGGGACAGCTACACAGATACGCAGTATTTT
>TRBD2|TRBJ2-3|few|TRBV20-1
CSAPTSGGLLGKDTQYF
TGCAGTGCGCCTACTAGCGGGGGCCTTCTTGGGAAAGATACACAGTATTTT
>-|TRBJ2-7|-|TRBV12-5
CASGLGGGPYEQYF
TGTGCTAGTGGTTTGGGGGGTGGGCCCTACGAGCAGTACTTC
>-|TRBJ2-3|-|TRBV5-1
CASSPGEGRSTDTQYF
TGCGCCAGCAGCCCTGGGGAAGGACGGAGCACAGATACGCAGTATTTT